This entry features one T cell receptor beta chain sequence. A second PCR of roughly 7 to 11 cycles used a sample-barcoded 5' primer and a J-beta primer mix. TCRdb re-derived calls from the 5' RACE reads in MiXCR, one entry per CDR3 protein. The sample gives approximately 580,000 distinct CDR3 sequences, around 24% of which show up once; just under 9% is in the top ten. This sample stems from a study of blood T cells in healthy people across ages. The V gene end was trimmed by 2 bases and the J gene end by 3 bases; junction bases not matched to a gene: 3. The CDR3 contains 14 residues. Germline V gene data show CDR1 as SGHDT and CDR2 as YYEEEE. This sample also belongs to another study, concerning T cells of mothers and their children. Per that paper: Versus unrelated pairs, overlap was slightly higher in related mother-child pairs, without reaching significance.

This chain uses TRBV5-6 with TRBJ1-1, with 8 bases lining up with TRBD1. The clonotype was recovered from a boy aged 10-17 years in good health. Source material: blood. The CDR3 is CASSLQGDHTEAFF. CDR3 coding DNA: TGTGCCAGCAGCTTACAGGGGGATCACACTGAAGCTTTCTTT.